One and the same sample provided the 3 T cell receptor beta chains below, sequenced in a study of T cell repertoires in aging, cancer and after chemotherapy. Rearranged V-D-J TRB sequences were amplified with a mixed TRB-A/B primer pool. From the multiplex PCR reads, TCRdb called clonotypes with MiXCR, one entry per CDR3 protein. The repertoire includes over 800 distinct CDR3 sequences, roughly 85% of them detected once, and over 3.5% sits in the top ten. TCR beta rearrangements were amplified from peripheral blood genomic DNA. Sequenced: blood. The origin of the receptors is a human donor with a solid tumor.

V is TRBV19 and J is TRBJ1-5; 10 bases are a match to TRBD1. Germline lookup yields CDR1 LNHDA and CDR2 SQIVND (reference sequence). There are 15 residues in the CDR3. V trimming: 5 bases; J trimming: 7 bases; junction bases outside the gene matches: 8. This CDR3 reads CASSSGTGVGQPQHF. The DNA for the CDR3 is TGTGCCAGTAGTTCAGGGACAGGGGTAGGGCAGCCCCAGCATTTT.

The J gene is TRBJ2-7, the V gene TRBV7-2, with D unresolved. The CDR3 has 15 amino acids. Germline-derived CDR1 and CDR2 are SGHTA and FQGNSA. Trimming shortened V by 0 bases and J by 3 bases, and 12 bases separated the two germline ends. CDR3 DNA: TGTGCCAGCAGCTTAGCGCGTATACTGAGCTACGAGCAGTACTTC. It translates to CASSLARILSYEQYF. The variable domain in full, completed from reference TRBV7-2 and TRBJ2-7, reads GAGVSQSPSNKVTEKGKDVELRCDPISGHTALYWYRQSLGQGLEFLIYFQGNSAPDKSGLPSDRFSAERTGGSVSTLTIQRTQQEDSAVYLCASSLARILSYEQYFGPGTRLTVT.

The chain has TRBV6-5 and TRBJ1-2, with 10 bases identical to TRBD1. This CDR3 has 18 residues. Germline CDR1 is MNHEY and CDR2 is SVGAGI. J gave up 4 bases and V 2 bases, and 13 bases lay outside the gene matches. The CDR3 bases are TGTGCCAGCAGTTACCCGGGACAGGGGAACGCGAACCGCTATGGCTACACCTTC. Protein: CASSYPGQGNANRYGYTF.